This T cell receptor (beta chain) was documented in a study of blood T cell repertoires in COVID-19. Study summary: From the United States, Italy and Spain came samples of acute and convalescent COVID-19. PBMCs, B-cell-depleted T cells, or T cells were the source of the cDNA or gDNA that made up the material.

Seattle participants joined during active infection and were tracked over time. Study processing details: Scientists estimated how many nucleated cells there were by amplifying reference gene primers. Sequencing used immunoSEQ multiplex PCR; TCRdb keeps in-frame clones, though not all of them. That table furnishes V, J and clone size, whereas the DNA furnished D and trimming. The sample contains around 370,000 clones, about 88% of which appear only once. CDR1 and CDR2 from the germline V gene are WSHSY and SAAADI. The V and J ends lost 2 bases and 2 bases, in that order; junction bases with no gene match: 3. This CDR3 comprises 15 residues.

The V gene is TRBV10-2, the J gene TRBJ1-2; 9 nucleotides agree with TRBD1. This clonotype originated in a woman in her seventies with COVID-19, enrolled during active disease. Input material: peripheral blood. CDR3 sequence (DNA): TGCGCCAGCAGTGAGGGGACAGGGAACAACTATGGCTACACCTTC. Protein sequence: CASSEGTGNNYGYTF.